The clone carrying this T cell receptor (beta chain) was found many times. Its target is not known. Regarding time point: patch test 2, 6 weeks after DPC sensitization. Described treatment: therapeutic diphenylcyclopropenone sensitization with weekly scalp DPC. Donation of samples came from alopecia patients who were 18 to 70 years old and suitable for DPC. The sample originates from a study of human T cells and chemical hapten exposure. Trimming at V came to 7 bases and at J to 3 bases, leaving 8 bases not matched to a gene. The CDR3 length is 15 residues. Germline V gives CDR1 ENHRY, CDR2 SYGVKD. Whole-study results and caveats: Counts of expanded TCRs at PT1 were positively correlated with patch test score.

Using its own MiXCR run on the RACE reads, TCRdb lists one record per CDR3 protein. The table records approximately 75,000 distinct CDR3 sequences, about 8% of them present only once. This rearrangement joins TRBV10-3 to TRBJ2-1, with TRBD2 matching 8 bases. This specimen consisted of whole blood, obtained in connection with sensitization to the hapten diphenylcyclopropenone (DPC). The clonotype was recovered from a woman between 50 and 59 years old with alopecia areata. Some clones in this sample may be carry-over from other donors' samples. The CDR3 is CAITAGSGVYNEQFF. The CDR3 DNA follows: TGTGCCATCACCGCGGGTAGCGGGGTCTACAATGAGCAGTTCTTC.